This entry lists 15 T cell receptor beta chains sequenced from one sample in a study of T cells in Graves' hyperthyroidism and ophthalmopathy. The investigators amplified TCR beta CDR3 regions from RNA transcripts. Initially, a first-round RT-PCR of the TCR CDR3 employed the HTBI primer set. TCRdb passed the multiplex PCR reads through MiXCR, listing each CDR3 protein once. Altogether roughly 330,000 distinct CDR3 sequences are present, roughly 15% being singletons, with the ten largest covering 33%. Sequenced material: blood. The receptors originated from a man aged 25 to 40 with Graves' hyperthyroidism.

This clonotype was seen repeatedly, ten times or more. This CDR3 is CASSRSATGKETQYF. In nucleotides, the CDR3 is TGTGCCAGCAGCCGCAGTGCGACTGGAAAAGAGACCCAGTACTTC. The chain is built from TRBV2 and TRBJ2-5; D not resolved. The CDR3 consists of 15 residues. The germline V and J ends were trimmed by 6 bases and 3 bases, with 17 bases remaining between them. CDR1 and CDR2 from the germline V gene are SNHLY and FYNNEI.

This clonotype was found many times. The chain uses TRBV5-1 and TRBJ1-1; the D gene is possibly TRBD1 (5 bases). This CDR3 is built from 15 residues. The ends were cut back, 3 bases at V and 0 bases at J, with 12 bases in the middle. The V gene's germline CDR1 is SGHRS and CDR2 YFSETQ. CDR3 residues: CASSSTGFMNTEAFF. The CDR3 nucleotides are TGCGCCAGCAGCTCAACAGGTTTCATGAACACTGAAGCTTTCTTT. Supplemented by reference TRBV5-1 and TRBJ1-1, the full variable domain reads KAGVTQTPRYLIKTRGQQVTLSCSPISGHRSVSWYQQTPGQGLQFLFEYFSETQRNKGNFPGRFSGRQFSNSRSEMNVSTLELGDSALYLCASSSTGFMNTEAFFGQGTRLTVV.

At least ten counts were recorded for this clonotype. The rearrangement joins TRBV20-1 to TRBJ2-7; perhaps TRBD1 as D (6 bases). The CDR3 sequence is 13 residues long. Germline V gives CDR1 DFQATT, CDR2 SNEGSKA (reference sequence). V was trimmed by 5 bases and J by 3 bases, leaving 14 bases between them. The chain's CDR3 is CSAGNRDIYEQYF. The CDR3 nucleotides read TGCAGTGCTGGGAACCGGGACATCTACGAGCAGTACTTC.

V is TRBV20-1 and J is TRBJ2-7, with a weak D call TRBD2 (6 bases). The CDR3 spans 13 residues. Germline loops: CDR1 DFQATT, CDR2 SNEGSKA (reference sequence). V was cut by 6 bases and J by 5 bases, with 17 bases left in between. CDR3 in amino acids: CSASRRALDEQYF. In DNA form, the CDR3 reads TGCAGTGCGAGTAGGAGGGCATTAGACGAGCAGTACTTC.

This clonotype was seen at least ten times. The chain recombines TRBV2 with TRBJ2-5; weak D call: TRBD1 (6 bases). V lost 9 bases, J lost 4 bases, and 27 bases lay in between. The CDR3 is 17 residues long. Germline lookup yields CDR1 SNHLY and CDR2 FYNNEI. The CDR3 spells CARVGKRTVSVRETQYF. Here the CDR3 DNA reads TGTGCCAGGGTGGGTAAGCGGACAGTTTCGGTACGAGAGACCCAGTACTTC.

In its sample, this clonotype was seen many times. This chain joins TRBV7-2 and TRBJ2-3, with D perhaps matching TRBD2 (5 bases). The CDR3 contains 15 residues. Germline loops: CDR1 SGHTA, CDR2 FQGNSA. Trimming took 5 bases from V and 2 from J, leaving 14 bases between them. CDR3 amino acids: CASSLFGRVTDTQYF. CDR3 bases: TGTGCCAGCAGCCTATTTGGGCGGGTCACAGATACGCAGTATTTT.

This clonotype was picked up many times. The rearrangement links TRBV7-8 to TRBJ2-1; TRBD2 matches 9 bases. Trimming removed 1 base from V and 2 bases from J; junction bases left unmatched: 6. The CDR3 sequence is 17 residues long. Per germline, CDR1 SGHVS and CDR2 FQNEAQ. The CDR3 loop is CASSLGGRAIPYNEQFF. In DNA, the CDR3 is TGTGCCAGCAGCTTAGGCGGGAGGGCCATTCCCTACAATGAGCAGTTCTTC. The entire variable domain, with the rest obtained from reference TRBV7-8 and TRBJ2-1, is as follows: GAGVSQSPRYKVAKRGQDVALRCDPISGHVSLFWYQQALGQGPEFLTYFQNEAQLDKSGLPSDRFFAERPEGSVSTLKIQRTQQEDSAVYLCASSLGGRAIPYNEQFFGPGTRLTVL.

This clonotype was found many times. This chain links TRBV11-3 with TRBJ2-2; TRBD1 agrees at 7 bases. The CDR3 runs 15 residues. Looked up from germline, CDR1 is SGHNT and CDR2 is YENEEA. V gave up 5 bases and J gave up 10 bases; unmatched junction bases: 13. CDR3 sequence reads: CASSPWTGRVEELFF. CDR3 DNA: TGTGCCAGCAGCCCTTGGACAGGACGAGTAGAGGAGCTGTTTTTT. Drawing the rest from reference TRBV11-3 and TRBJ2-2, the complete variable domain is EAGVVQSPRYKIIEKKQPVAFWCNPISGHNTLYWYLQNLGQGPELLIRYENEEAVDDSQLPKDRFSAERLKGVDSTLKIQPAELGDSAVYLCASSPWTGRVEELFFGEGSRLTVL.

At least ten counts were recorded for this clonotype. The chain couples TRBV20-1 to TRBJ2-2, with D perhaps being TRBD1 or TRBD2 (6 bases each). Germline CDR1 DFQATT, CDR2 SNEGSKA (reference sequence). V was cut by 8 bases and J by 4 bases, with 17 bases left in between. The CDR3 loop spans 14 amino acids. The CDR3 region is CSCRRGSGTGELFF. DNA for the CDR3: TGCAGTTGTCGGAGGGGGAGTGGCACCGGGGAGCTGTTTTTT.

This clonotype was counted many times. The chain joins TRBV12-3 or TRBV12-4 to TRBJ2-2; TRBD2 aligns across 7 bases. The CDR3 runs 15 residues. The junction had 8 bases not matched to a gene; V was cut back by 7 bases and J by 3 bases. CDR3 in amino acids: CASTWREKDTGELFF. The CDR3 bases are TGTGCCAGCACTTGGCGGGAGAAAGACACCGGGGAGCTGTTTTTT.

This clonotype was found many times. The chain uses TRBV11-3 and TRBJ2-3; D is uncertain. The V gene's germline CDR1 is SGHNT and CDR2 YENEEA. The CDR3 sequence is 12 residues long. The V and J ends lost 3 bases and 5 bases respectively, with 6 bases between them. The CDR3 spells CASSFGVDTQYF. The CDR3, as DNA: TGTGCCAGCAGCTTTGGTGTAGATACGCAGTATTTT.

The chain has TRBV5-6 and TRBJ2-1; the D gene is possibly TRBD2 (6 bases). The germline gives CDR1 SGHDT, CDR2 YYEEEE. V lost 0 bases and J lost 3, with 10 bases in between. The CDR3 is 15 residues long. The chain's CDR3 is CASSLVSSDYNEQFF. CDR3 nucleotides: TGTGCCAGCAGCTTGGTTTCTAGCGACTACAATGAGCAGTTCTTC.

Only a few counts were recorded for this clonotype. The chain uses TRBV7-2 and TRBJ2-7, with 13 bases matching TRBD2. V was pared by 4 bases and J by 2 bases, with 11 bases of the junction left unmatched. In germline, CDR1 is SGHTA, CDR2 FQGNSA. The CDR3 is 18 amino acids. CDR3 sequence (DNA): TGTGCCAGCAGCTCCCGGACTAGCGGGAGAGGGGCCCCCTACGAGCAGTACTTC. Its protein product is CASSSRTSGRGAPYEQYF. The full variable domain, completed using reference TRBV7-2 and TRBJ2-7, is GAGVSQSPSNKVTEKGKDVELRCDPISGHTALYWYRQSLGQGLEFLIYFQGNSAPDKSGLPSDRFSAERTGGSVSTLTIQRTQQEDSAVYLCASSSRTSGRGAPYEQYFGPGTRLTVT.

The chain has TRBV6-2 or TRBV6-3 and TRBJ1-5; D may be TRBD1 (5 bases). CDR1 MNHEY and CDR2 SVGEGT come from the germline V gene. The CDR3 is 15 amino acids. Between the trimmed V and J ends, which lost 2 bases and 6 bases, there was a span of 14 bases. The CDR3 loop is CASSYAGEGGQPQHF. For the CDR3, the DNA is TGTGCCAGCAGTTACGCGGGGGAGGGTGGTCAGCCCCAGCATTTT.

Of note for this clonotype: A much larger clone differs by one base, so this may be a read error. This rearrangement joins TRBV27 to TRBJ2-1; 11 nucleotides line up with TRBD2. The CDR3 runs to 14 residues. CDR1 and CDR2 (germline): MNHEY, SMNVEV (reference sequence). The CDR3 DNA follows: TGTACCAGCAGTTTAGCGGGAGGGGTCAATGAGCAGTTCTTC. Translating gives CTSSLAGGVNEQFF.